This TCR beta chain was recovered during a study of T cell responses to AZD1222 COVID-19 vaccine. TCRdb's copy holds only in-frame clones and misses some; the assay was immunoSEQ multiplex PCR. The sample shows roughly 36,000 clones, 85% to 90% of them seen only once. Regarding this clone: Its antigen is not known.

Looked up from germline, CDR1 is LGHDT and CDR2 is YNNKEL (reference sequence). The CDR3 covers 13 residues. The V and J ends lost 1 base and 5 bases respectively, with 6 bases between them. Study-level findings and limits: Donors, mostly white British, included more females; clonal diversity was possibly underestimated. Unmutated regions of variants are reportedly targeted by nearly half of spike-specific TCRs.

This clonotype was sampled from an adult in good health. The sample in question was peripheral blood, obtained on day 0 of AZD1222 vaccination. The V gene is TRBV3-1 (or the pseudogene TRBV3-2), the J gene TRBJ1-5; D not certain. CDR3 sequence (DNA): TGTGCCAGCAGCCAAGGGAGGGATCAGCCCCAGCATTTT. Amino acids: CASSQGRDQPQHF.